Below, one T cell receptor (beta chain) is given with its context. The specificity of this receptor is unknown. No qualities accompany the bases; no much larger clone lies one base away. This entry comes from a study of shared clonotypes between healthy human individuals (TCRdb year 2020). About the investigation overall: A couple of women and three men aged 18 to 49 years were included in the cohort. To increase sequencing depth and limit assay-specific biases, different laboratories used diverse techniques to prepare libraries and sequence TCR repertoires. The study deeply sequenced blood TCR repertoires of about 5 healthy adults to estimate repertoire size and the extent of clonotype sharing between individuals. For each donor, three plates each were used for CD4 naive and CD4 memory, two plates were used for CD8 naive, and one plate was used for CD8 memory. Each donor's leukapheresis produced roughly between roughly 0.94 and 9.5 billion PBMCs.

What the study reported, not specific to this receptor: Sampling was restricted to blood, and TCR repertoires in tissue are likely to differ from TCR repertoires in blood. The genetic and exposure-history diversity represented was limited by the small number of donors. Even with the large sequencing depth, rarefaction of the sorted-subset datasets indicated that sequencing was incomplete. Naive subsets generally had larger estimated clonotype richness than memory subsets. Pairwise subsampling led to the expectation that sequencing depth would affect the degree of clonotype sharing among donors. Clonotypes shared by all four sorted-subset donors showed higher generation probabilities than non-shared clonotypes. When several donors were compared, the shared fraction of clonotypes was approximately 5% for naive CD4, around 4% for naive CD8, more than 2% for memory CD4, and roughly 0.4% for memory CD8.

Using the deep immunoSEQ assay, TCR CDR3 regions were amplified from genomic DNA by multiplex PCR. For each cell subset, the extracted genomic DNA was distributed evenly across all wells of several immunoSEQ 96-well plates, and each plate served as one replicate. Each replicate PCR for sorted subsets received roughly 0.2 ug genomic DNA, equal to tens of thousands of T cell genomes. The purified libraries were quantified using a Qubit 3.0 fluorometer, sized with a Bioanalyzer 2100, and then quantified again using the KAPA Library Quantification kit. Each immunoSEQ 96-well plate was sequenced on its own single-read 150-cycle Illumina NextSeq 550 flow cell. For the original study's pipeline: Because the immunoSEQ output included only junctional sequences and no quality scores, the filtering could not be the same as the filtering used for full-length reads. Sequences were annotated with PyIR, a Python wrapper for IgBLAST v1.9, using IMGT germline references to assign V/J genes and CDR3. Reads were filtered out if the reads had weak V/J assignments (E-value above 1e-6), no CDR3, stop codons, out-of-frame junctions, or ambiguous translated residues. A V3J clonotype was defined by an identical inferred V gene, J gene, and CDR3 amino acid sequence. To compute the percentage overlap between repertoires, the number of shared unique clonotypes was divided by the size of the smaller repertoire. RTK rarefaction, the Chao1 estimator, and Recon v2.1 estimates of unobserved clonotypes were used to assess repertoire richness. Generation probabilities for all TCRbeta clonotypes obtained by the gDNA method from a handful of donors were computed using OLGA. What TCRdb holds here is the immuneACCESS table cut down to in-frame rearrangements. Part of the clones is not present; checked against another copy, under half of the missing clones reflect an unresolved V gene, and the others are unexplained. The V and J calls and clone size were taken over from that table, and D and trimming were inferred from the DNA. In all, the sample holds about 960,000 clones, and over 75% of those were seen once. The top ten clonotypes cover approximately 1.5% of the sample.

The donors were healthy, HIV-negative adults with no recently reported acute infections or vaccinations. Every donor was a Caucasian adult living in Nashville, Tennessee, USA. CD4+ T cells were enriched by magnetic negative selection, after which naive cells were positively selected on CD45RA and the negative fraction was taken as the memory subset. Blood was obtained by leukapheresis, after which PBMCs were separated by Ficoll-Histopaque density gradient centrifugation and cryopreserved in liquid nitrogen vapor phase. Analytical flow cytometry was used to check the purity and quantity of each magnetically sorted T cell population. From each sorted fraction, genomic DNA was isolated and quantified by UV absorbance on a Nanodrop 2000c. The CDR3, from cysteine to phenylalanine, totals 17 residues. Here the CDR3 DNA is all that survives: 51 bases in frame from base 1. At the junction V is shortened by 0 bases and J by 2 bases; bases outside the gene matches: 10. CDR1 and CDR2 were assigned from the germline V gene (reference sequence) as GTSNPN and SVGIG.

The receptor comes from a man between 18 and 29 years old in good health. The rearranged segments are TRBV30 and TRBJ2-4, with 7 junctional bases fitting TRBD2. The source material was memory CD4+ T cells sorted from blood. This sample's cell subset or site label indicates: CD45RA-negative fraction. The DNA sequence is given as TGTGCCTGGAGTGTAGGTGGCGGGAGTGCTACCAAAAACATTCAGTACTTC. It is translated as CAWSVGGGSATKNIQYF.